What follows describes a single T cell receptor beta chain. The sample holds many counts of this clonotype. This receptor's antigen is unknown. There are no base qualities to consult, and no much larger clone falls within one base. Lymph node samples were obtained from the axillary draining lymph nodes of breast cancer patients. From V the trimming removes 3 bases and from J it removes 2 bases, while the gene matches leave 2 bases of the junction unaccounted for. The CDR3 covers 15 residues, taking in both the cysteine and the phenylalanine. Only CDR3 DNA remains: 45 bases, in frame from the first base. Based on the germline V gene (reference sequence), the CDR1 and CDR2 sequences are DFQATT and SNEGSKA. Instrument on record: Illumina HiSeq 2000. Multiplex PCR amplification was used to build the TCR beta chain libraries. The amplified TCR beta chain products were analyzed by high-throughput sequencing. The public reads were reprocessed in TCRdb via fastp at Q25 and MiXCR, keeping in-frame beta chains. Every CDR3 protein is listed once, alongside the most common genes and DNA of its rows. The sample yields fewer than 85,000 distinct CDR3 sequences; 15% to 20% were counted once. Of the sample, around 2.5% falls within the top ten clones.

This sample is part of a study of breast tumors, draining lymph nodes, adjacent tissues (dated by TCRdb to the mid-2010s). At the level of the whole study: The study compared TCR beta repertoires across tumor, adjacent nontumor tissue and axillary lymph nodes from breast cancer patients. In human breast cancer, the study set out to assess how tumor, surrounding tissue and draining lymph node repertoires relate to one another and whether T cells might be exchanged between them. The research as a whole found: Tumors showed preferential V and J gene usage, and their T-cell repertoire diversity fell below that of lymph nodes yet above that of nontumor tissue. The conclusion that tumor T cells originate in lymph nodes was presented as consistent with a hypothesis rather than as directly demonstrated. A scenario in which most tumor T cells derive from the lymph node and then expand within tumor tissue was judged to be consistent with the data. Tumor and nontumor tissue repertoires were significantly more similar in luminal-like than in basal-like breast cancer.

The sequencing input was axillary lymph node tissue. The sequence links TRBV20-1 to TRBJ2-1, and 12 junctional nucleotides match TRBD2. The receptor comes from a female donor with breast cancer. Some clones in this sample may be carry-over from other donors' samples. The CDR3 sequence is CSASRTSGTYNEQFF. The nucleotide sequence reads TGCAGTGCTAGCCGGACTAGCGGGACCTACAATGAGCAGTTCTTC.